This T cell receptor beta chain was recorded in a study of human T cells and chemical hapten exposure. Study-level information: The sensitizing agent was 2% DPC, placed on roughly 2 cm by roughly 2 cm of upper inner arm skin. Each patient's scalp received weekly diphenylcyclopropenone throughout the approximately 25-week study. The study enrolled mostly female patients with alopecia areata, totalis or universalis.

Each CDR3 protein gets one entry after TCRdb re-called the RACE reads with MiXCR. This table has under 200,000 distinct CDR3 sequences, approximately 15% appearing once. The CDR3 covers 15 residues. Germline V gene lookup returns CDR1 DFQATT and CDR2 SNEGSKA (reference sequence). With 1 base removed from V and 0 bases from J, the gap between germline ends came to 10 bases. Time point described: patch test 1, 2 weeks after DPC sensitization. Described treatment: therapeutic diphenylcyclopropenone sensitization with weekly scalp DPC. The clonotype was recovered from a woman in her 30s with alopecia areata. Some clones in this sample may be carry-over from other donors' samples. The sequencing used whole blood, collected in connection with sensitization to the hapten diphenylcyclopropenone (DPC). V usage is TRBV20-1 and J usage is TRBJ2-1; D ambiguous. Here the CDR3 DNA reads TGCAGTGCTAGAGGTTTTGCTTCCTCCTACAATGAGCAGTTCTTC. Translating it yields CSARGFASSYNEQFF.